Following are 20 T cell receptor beta chains from one sample sequenced in a study of blood T cells in healthy people across ages. The second PCR ran about 6 to 11 cycles with a sample-barcoded 5' primer and J-beta primers. Using its own MiXCR run on the 5' RACE reads, TCRdb lists one record per CDR3 protein. Of over 600,000 distinct CDR3 sequences in the sample, 46% are singletons; the top ten hold 18%. Input material: blood. These TCRs come from a man older than 75 in good health.

The chain has TRBV14 and TRBJ2-7; D gene unclear. Trimming cost V 3 bases and J 6 bases, with 0 bases left between them. The CDR3 spans 9 residues. The germline CDR1 and CDR2 sequences are SGHDN and FVKESK. The CDR3 nucleotides are TGTGCCAGCAGCCACGAGCAGTACTTC. Its translation is CASSHEQYF.

This chain joins TRBV6-4 and TRBJ2-3, with D perhaps given as TRBD1 or TRBD2 (5 bases each). Looked up from germline, CDR1 is MRHNA and CDR2 is SNTAGT. Trimming stripped 5 bases from V and 5 bases from J, with 11 bases between. CDR3 size: 13 residues. The CDR3 loop reads CASSRDPLDTQYF. The CDR3 region has the DNA TGTGCCAGCAGTCGGGACCCGCTAGATACGCAGTATTTT.

V gene TRBV6-2 or TRBV6-3 combines with J gene TRBJ2-1; 7 nucleotides match TRBD2. The J call may be faulty, since TRBJ2-7 better matches the DNA end. The CDR3 is 15 amino acids. CDR1 MNHEY and CDR2 SVGEGT come from the germline V gene. Here the CDR3 reads CASSRTSPSYNEQYF. The CDR3 nucleotides read TGTGCCAGCAGCCGGACTAGTCCTTCCTACAATGAGCAGTACTTC.

A note on this clonotype: Germline is not matched at one junction end, which may reflect a read error. The V call is TRBV6-5, the J call TRBJ2-5; 8 nucleotides match TRBD1. The germline V gene has CDR1 MNHEY and CDR2 SVGAGI. The CDR3 is 14 amino acids. CDR3 DNA: TGTGCCAGCAGTCCGGACAGGGCGGTTAACGAGCAGTATTTC. As protein: CASSPDRAVNEQYF.

The rearrangement joins TRBV20-1 to TRBJ2-2, with 7 positions matching TRBD1. The CDR3 runs to 15 residues. V was clipped by 3 bases and J by 5 bases; unmatched bases: 9. Germline loops: CDR1 DFQATT, CDR2 SNEGSKA (reference sequence). The CDR3 protein is CSASDRVQLTGELFF. The CDR3 DNA follows: TGCAGTGCTAGCGACAGGGTACAGTTGACCGGGGAGCTGTTTTTT.

J is TRBJ2-5 and V is TRBV27, with D uncertain. This CDR3 is 13 amino acids long. V lost 6 bases, J lost 7 bases, and 15 bases lay in between. CDR1 and CDR2 (germline): MNHEY, SMNVEV (reference sequence). The CDR3 reads CASSNGWAGTQYF. CDR3 in DNA: TGTGCCAGCAGCAACGGTTGGGCCGGGACCCAGTACTTC.

This clonotype was recorded a few times. J is TRBJ2-1 and V is TRBV11-2; 7 bases map to TRBD2. The better agreement between TRBJ2-7 and the DNA end casts doubt on the J call. The CDR3 has 22 amino acids. CDR1 and CDR2 from the germline V gene are SGHAT and FQNNGV. The CDR3 nucleotides are TGTGCCAGCAGCCCAGTTGTGGGGAGGGGCTCGCTAGCGAGAAGCTCCTACAATGAGCAGTACTTC. It translates to CASSPVVGRGSLARSSYNEQYF.

In its sample, this clonotype was seen a few times. V usage is TRBV29-1 and J usage is TRBJ2-1; no clear D. The CDR3 consists of 13 residues. Per germline, CDR1 SQVTM and CDR2 ANQGSEA. CDR3 in DNA: TGCGTTCTCTGGAGCGATCGTATCAATGAGCAGTTCTTC. This codes for CVLWSDRINEQFF.

The chain couples TRBV24-1 to TRBJ2-5, with 11 bases matching TRBD2. Trimming took 2 bases from V and 1 from J; bases not matched to a gene: 5. This CDR3 has 17 residues. CDR1 is KGHDR, CDR2 SFDVKD, per germline. The CDR3 reads CATSDSSGRSIQETQYF. Written as DNA, the CDR3 is TGTGCCACCAGTGATTCTAGCGGGAGGTCGATCCAAGAGACCCAGTACTTC.

The J gene is TRBJ2-7, the V gene TRBV15, with a weak D call TRBD2 (5 bases). Trimming cost V 3 bases and J 0 bases, with 12 bases left between them. In germline, CDR1 is LNHNV, CDR2 YYDKDF (reference sequence). The CDR3 is 15 amino acids. CDR3 sequence: CATSSEGSSSYEQYF. CDR3 DNA: TGTGCCACCAGCAGTGAGGGTTCCAGCTCCTACGAGCAGTACTTC. Full variable domain (remainder filled in from reference TRBV15 and TRBJ2-7): DAMVIQNPRYQVTQFGKPVTLSCSQTLNHNVMYWYQQKSSQAPKLLFHYYDKDFNNEADTPDNFQSRRPNTSFCFLDIRSPGLGDTAMYLCATSSEGSSSYEQYFGPGTRLTVT.

CDR3 amino acids: CASSLSGVQHTQYF. The DNA for the CDR3 is TGTGCCAGCTCACTATCCGGGGTTCAACATACGCAGTATTTT. The J gene is TRBJ2-3, the V gene TRBV18; a weak D match, TRBD2 (5 bases). Germline V gene lookup returns CDR1 KGHSH and CDR2 LQKENI. Trimming took off 4 bases at V and 7 bases at J, with 15 bases between the two ends. This CDR3 comprises 14 residues.

This clonotype was observed at least ten times. This chain links TRBV12-3 or TRBV12-4 with TRBJ1-2; D is uncertain. Trimming pared 8 bases from V and 4 bases from J, leaving 11 bases between. CDR3 length: 12 residues. CDR3 bases: TGTGCCAGCGGGGTCGTCTTCTATGGCTACACCTTC. The encoded protein is CASGVVFYGYTF.

This rearrangement joins TRBV7-2 to TRBJ2-5; D may be TRBD1 or TRBD2 (5 bases each). The better agreement between TRBJ2-7 and the DNA end casts doubt on the J call. Germline CDR1 and CDR2: SGHTA and FQGNSA. The CDR3 has 15 amino acids. For the CDR3, the DNA is TGTGCCAGCAGCCTAGGGGACCTCGGAGATTACGAGCAGTACTTC. This translates into CASSLGDLGDYEQYF.

The rearrangement joins TRBV6-2 or TRBV6-3 to TRBJ2-2; 9 bases line up with TRBD2. There are 16 residues in the CDR3. V was clipped by 5 bases and J by 1 base; unmatched bases: 5. Germline-derived CDR1 and CDR2 are MNHEY and SVGEGT. The CDR3 spells CASSRWREGNTGELFF. CDR3 nucleotide sequence: TGTGCCAGCAGTCGCTGGCGGGAGGGGAACACCGGGGAGCTGTTTTTT.

The chain employs TRBV5-1 and TRBJ2-5, with 7 bases fitting TRBD1. The DNA end is a closer match to TRBJ2-7, so the J assignment may be wrong. Germline CDR1 is SGHRS and CDR2 is YFSETQ. This CDR3 contains 14 residues. The CDR3 sequence: CASSSGTVTYEQYF. CDR3 bases: TGCGCCAGCAGCTCCGGGACAGTCACCTACGAGCAGTACTTC.

This clonotype was detected only a few times. The chain is built from TRBV20-1 and TRBJ2-7, with TRBD2 identical over 9 bases. V trimming: 6 bases; J trimming: 2 bases; junction bases outside the gene matches: 8. The CDR3 has 14 residues. Per the germline V gene, CDR1 is DFQATT and CDR2 is SNEGSKA (reference sequence). Written as DNA, the CDR3 is TGCAGTGCCTTGAGCGGGAGGTGGACCTACGAGCAGTACTTC. Translated, it gives CSALSGRWTYEQYF.

The chain recombines TRBV7-9 with TRBJ2-3; 10 positions match TRBD2. Germline loops: CDR1 SEHNR, CDR2 FQNEAQ (reference sequence). J lost 6 bases, V lost 5 bases, and 14 bases had no gene match. CDR3 length: 17 residues. CDR3 in amino acids: CASSQTSSGRPEDTQYF. The CDR3 nucleotides are TGTGCCAGCAGCCAGACCTCTAGCGGGAGACCCGAGGATACGCAGTATTTT.

Remarks on this clonotype: The limits of the CDR3 on the DNA are not certain, so only TCRdb's listed CDR3 is given. V gene TRBV28 combines with J gene TRBJ2-7. Germline CDR1 MDHEN, CDR2 SYDVKM. From its first to its last residue, the CDR3 has 12 amino acids. CDR3: CASILDAYEQYF.

In its sample, this clonotype was seen a few times. The chain couples TRBV9 to TRBJ1-1, with TRBD1 matching 7 bases. Germline trimming cut 4 bases from V and 2 bases from J; bases unmatched to any gene: 8. The germline V gene encodes CDR1 SGDLS and CDR2 YYNGEE. The CDR3 extends over 15 amino acids. The CDR3 bases are TGTGCCAGCAGCCCCTCCGGGACAGATAACACTGAAGCTTTCTTT. It encodes CASSPSGTDNTEAFF.

CDR3 amino acids: CATSSSLDRGRGETQYF. In DNA, the CDR3 is TGTGCCACCAGCAGCAGCCTTGACAGGGGGCGCGGAGAGACCCAGTACTTC. This chain joins TRBV15 and TRBJ2-5, with 10 bases fitting TRBD1. From germline, CDR1 is LNHNV and CDR2 YYDKDF (reference sequence). The CDR3 runs to 17 residues. With V trimmed by 3 bases and J by 4 bases, 11 bases remained unmatched.